This TCR beta chain was profiled in a study of blood T cell repertoires in COVID-19. This clone was counted a few times. Methods used by the authors: By means of reference gene primer amplification, nucleated cell counts were estimated. Measured with immunoSEQ multiplex PCR; TCRdb has only the in-frame clones, and not every one. That table is the source of V, J and clone size, and D and trimming were worked out from the DNA. The data contain about 190,000 clones, 75% to 90% of them singletons. This sequence was found in a man between 40 and 49 years old with acute or convalescent COVID-19. The sample consisted of peripheral blood.

The DNA for the CDR3 is TGCGCCAGCAGCCCCGCACTAGCGGGGACCGGGGAGCTGTTTTTT. Its protein is CASSPALAGTGELFF. The chain recombines TRBV5-1 with TRBJ2-2, with TRBD2 identical over 10 bases. Germline assignment: CDR1 SGHRS and CDR2 YFSETQ. Trimming cost V 4 bases and J 5 bases; bases outside gene matches: 5. The CDR3 contains 15 residues.